This T cell receptor (beta chain) was identified during a study of blood T cell repertoires in COVID-19. Study at large: There were acute and convalescent COVID-19 samples, and they came from the United States, Italy and Spain. The analysed material was cDNA or gDNA that came from T cells, B-cell-depleted T cells, or PBMCs.

As originally analysed: Using reference gene primer amplification, nucleated cell counts were estimated. Measured with immunoSEQ multiplex PCR; TCRdb has only the in-frame clones, and not every one. Clone size and the V and J calls come from that table; the DNA yielded D and trimming. Here the sample spans 50,000 to 75,000 clones, roughly 90% being singletons. The CDR3 runs 14 residues. V gave up 4 bases and J gave up 4 bases, with 12 bases separating them. Per germline, CDR1 SGHNT and CDR2 YYREEE (reference sequence). This TCR was recovered from a man older than 75 in a cohort sampled during active COVID-19. The sequencing input was peripheral blood. The chain employs TRBV5-4 and TRBJ1-3; D is possibly TRBD1 (6 bases). This CDR3 is CASSNRVSGNTIYF. For the CDR3, the DNA is TGTGCCAGCAGCAACAGGGTTTCGGGAAACACCATATATTTT.